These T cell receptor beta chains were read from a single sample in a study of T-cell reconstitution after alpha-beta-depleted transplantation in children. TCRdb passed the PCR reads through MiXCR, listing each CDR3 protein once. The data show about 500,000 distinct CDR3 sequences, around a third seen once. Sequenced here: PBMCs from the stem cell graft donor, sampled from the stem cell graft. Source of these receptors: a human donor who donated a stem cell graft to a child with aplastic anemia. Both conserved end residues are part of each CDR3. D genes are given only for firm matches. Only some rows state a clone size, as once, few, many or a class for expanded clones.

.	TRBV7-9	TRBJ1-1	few	CASSSWENTEAFF	TGTGCCAGCAGCTCTTGGGAGAACACTGAAGCTTTCTTT
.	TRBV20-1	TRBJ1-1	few	CSAVGVSPEAFF	TGCAGTGCCGTAGGGGTTTCCCCTGAAGCTTTCTTT
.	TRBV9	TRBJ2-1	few	CASSYPPAGGNEQFF	TGTGCCAGCAGTTATCCCCCCGCCGGGGGCAATGAGCAGTTCTTC
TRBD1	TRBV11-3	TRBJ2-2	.	CASSPGQGGAGELFF	TGTGCCAGCAGCCCGGGACAGGGAGGCGCCGGGGAGCTGTTTTTT
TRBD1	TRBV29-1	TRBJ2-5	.	CSLTGGGETQYF	TGCAGCCTAACAGGGGGCGGAGAGACCCAGTACTTC
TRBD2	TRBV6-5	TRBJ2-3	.	CASIFSGASTDTQYF	TGTGCCAGCATTTTTAGCGGGGCTAGCACAGATACGCAGTATTTT
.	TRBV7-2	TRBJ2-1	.	CASSLDFPSWLNEQFF	TGTGCCAGCAGCTTAGATTTCCCATCCTGGCTCAATGAGCAGTTCTTC
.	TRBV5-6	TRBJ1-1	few	CASNLQGNTEAFF	TGTGCCAGCAACCTACAGGGGAACACTGAAGCTTTCTTT
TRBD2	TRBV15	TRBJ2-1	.	CATSRGLAGGSSYNEQFF	TGTGCCACCAGCAGAGGGCTAGCGGGAGGGAGCTCCTACAATGAGCAGTTCTTC
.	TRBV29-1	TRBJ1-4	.	CSGIFPNENLFF	TGCAGTGGGATATTCCCTAATGAAAACCTGTTTTTT
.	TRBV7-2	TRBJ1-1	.	CASSFATENTEAFF	TGTGCCAGCAGCTTCGCGACAGAGAACACTGAAGCTTTCTTT
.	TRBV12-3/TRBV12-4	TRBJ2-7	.	CASSLEESSYEQYF	TGTGCCAGCAGTTTAGAGGAAAGCTCCTACGAGCAGTACTTC
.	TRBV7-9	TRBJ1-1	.	CASSLLARMNTEAFF	TGTGCCAGCAGCTTATTGGCCAGGATGAACACTGAAGCTTTCTTT
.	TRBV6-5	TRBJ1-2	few	CASSMEYQGISYGYTF	TGTGCCAGCAGCATGGAATATCAGGGGATATCCTATGGCTACACCTTC
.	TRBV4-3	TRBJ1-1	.	CASSQESWNTEAFF	TGCGCCAGCAGCCAAGAGAGTTGGAACACTGAAGCTTTCTTT
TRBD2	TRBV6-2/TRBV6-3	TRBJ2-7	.	CASGPPAGGDEQYF	TGTGCCAGCGGCCCCCCTGCGGGAGGAGACGAGCAGTACTTC
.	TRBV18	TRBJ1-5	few	CASSPMGGQPQHF	TGTGCCAGCTCACCAATGGGGGGACAGCCCCAGCATTTT
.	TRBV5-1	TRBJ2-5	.	CASRRDETQYF	TGCGCCAGCAGACGCGACGAGACCCAGTACTTC
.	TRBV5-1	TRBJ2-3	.	CASSSSGTWSTDTQYF	TGCGCCAGCAGCTCCTCCGGGACTTGGAGCACAGATACGCAGTATTTT
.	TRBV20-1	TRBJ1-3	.	CSARVGSGNTIYF	TGCAGTGCTAGAGTTGGATCTGGAAACACCATATATTTT
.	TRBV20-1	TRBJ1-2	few	CSARAEGLLGYTF	TGCAGTGCTAGGGCGGAGGGACTTCTTGGCTACACCTTC
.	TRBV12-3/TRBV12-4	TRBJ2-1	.	CASSFFTPGGNEQFF	TGTGCCAGCAGTTTCTTTACCCCAGGGGGGAATGAGCAGTTCTTC
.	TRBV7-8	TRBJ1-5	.	CASSLGGSVGQPQHF	TGTGCCAGCAGCTTAGGTGGGAGTGTGGGTCAGCCCCAGCATTTT
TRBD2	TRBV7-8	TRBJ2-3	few	CASDQKTSGFTDTQYF	TGTGCCAGCGACCAAAAGACTAGCGGGTTCACAGATACGCAGTATTTT
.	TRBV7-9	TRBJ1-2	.	CASSPPGNRVNYGYTF	TGTGCCAGCAGCCCCCCCGGGAACCGAGTTAACTATGGCTACACCTTC
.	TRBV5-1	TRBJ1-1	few	CASSNQSPATGAFF	TGCGCCAGCTCCAACCAGAGTCCAGCAACTGGAGCTTTCTTT
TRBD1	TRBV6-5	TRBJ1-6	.	CASSYSTGGNSPLHF	TGTGCCAGCAGTTACTCGACAGGGGGGAATTCACCCCTCCACTTT
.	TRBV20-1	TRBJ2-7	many	CSAIAPSSTYEQYF	TGCAGTGCTATTGCCCCCTCGAGCACCTACGAGCAGTACTTC
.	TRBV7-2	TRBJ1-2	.	CASSLAPLQMHYGYTF	TGTGCCAGCAGCTTGGCCCCCCTACAGATGCACTATGGCTACACCTTC
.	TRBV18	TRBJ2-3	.	CASSLSEGDTQYF	TGTGCCAGCTCGCTTTCGGAGGGCGATACGCAGTATTTT